Listed below are T cell receptor beta chains from one sample, sequenced in a study of shared clonotypes between healthy human individuals. The assay was immunoSEQ multiplex PCR, and TCRdb's table has in-frame clones only and misses some. The sample lists approximately 2.5 million clones; over 85% were seen once. The sequenced material came from naive CD4+ T cells from PBMCs. The receptors were sampled from a man in his late teens or twenties in good health. Some clones in this sample may be carry-over from other donors' samples. Both conserved end residues are part of each CDR3. D genes are given only for firm matches. Size is stated for part of the rows, as once, few or many counts, or as a class when the clone is expanded.

j_call v_call clone_size d_call cdr3_nt cdr3_aa
TRBJ1-1 TRBV20-1 NA NA TGCAGTGCTTTAAGGACTGAAGCTTTCTTT CSALRTEAFF
TRBJ2-4 TRBV5-6 NA NA TGTGCCAGCAGCTTGAGACAGTGGCGGGACATTCAGTACTTC CASSLRQWRDIQYF
TRBJ2-3 TRBV30 NA TRBD2 TGTGCCTGGAGTGTGGGACTAGCGGCCCCGTCAGATACGCAGTATTTT CAWSVGLAAPSDTQYF
TRBJ1-6 TRBV6-6 NA TRBD1 TGTGCCAGCAGGGGAGGACAGGGACGGAATTCACCCCTCCACTTT CASRGGQGRNSPLHF
TRBJ1-2 TRBV15 NA NA TGTGCCACCAGCAGAGTCTCGGGGGCGAACCTTAACTATGGCTACACCTTC CATSRVSGANLNYGYTF
TRBJ2-5 TRBV5-1 NA NA TGCGCCAGCAGCTTACGCCCTAGCACCGACCAAGAGACCCAGTACTTC CASSLRPSTDQETQYF
TRBJ1-3 TRBV28 NA NA TGTGCCAGTTCGGGGTCTGGAAACACCATATATTTT CASSGSGNTIYF
TRBJ2-2 TRBV11-2 once NA TGTGCCAGCAGCTTAGCGGGGGGCGTCACCGGGGAGCTGTTTTTT CASSLAGGVTGELFF
TRBJ1-1 TRBV10-1 few NA TGCGCCAGCAGTGGGACTACAGTGAACACTGAAGCTTTCTTT CASSGTTVNTEAFF
TRBJ2-5 TRBV9 NA TRBD1 TGTGCCAGCAGCACCGAGGCAGGGGGCTGGGAGACCCAGTACTTC CASSTEAGGWETQYF
TRBJ1-1 TRBV2 NA NA TGTGCCAGTTCGGCTTACCCTCCTGAAGCTTTCTTT CASSAYPPEAFF
TRBJ1-2 TRBV5-4 NA TRBD1 TGTGCCAGCAGCCAAGACAGGGCGAGAGGCTACACCTTC CASSQDRARGYTF
TRBJ2-2 TRBV7-2 NA NA TGTGCCAGCAGCTTCACGGTCACCGGGGAGCTGTTTTTT CASSFTVTGELFF
TRBJ2-3 TRBV9 NA NA TGTGCCAGCAGCGTCGGGACTTCGGCAGATACGCAGTATTTT CASSVGTSADTQYF
TRBJ1-4 TRBV19 NA TRBD1 TGTGCCAGTAGTATCGGACAGGGCGCAACTAATGAAAAACTGTTTTTT CASSIGQGATNEKLFF
TRBJ1-2 TRBV7-2 NA TRBD1 TGTGCCAGCAGCTTAGTCGTGGGGGGACAGGCGTCCGGCTACACCTTC CASSLVVGGQASGYTF